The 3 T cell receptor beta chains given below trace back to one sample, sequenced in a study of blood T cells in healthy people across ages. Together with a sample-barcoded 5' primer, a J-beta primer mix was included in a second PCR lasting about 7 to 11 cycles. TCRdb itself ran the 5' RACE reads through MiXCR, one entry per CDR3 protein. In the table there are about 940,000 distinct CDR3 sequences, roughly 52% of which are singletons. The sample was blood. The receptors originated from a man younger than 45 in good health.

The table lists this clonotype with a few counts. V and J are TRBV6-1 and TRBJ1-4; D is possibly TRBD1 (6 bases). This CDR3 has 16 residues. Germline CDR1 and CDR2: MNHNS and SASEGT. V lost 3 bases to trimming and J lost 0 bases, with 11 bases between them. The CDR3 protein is CASSDRGWATNEKLFF. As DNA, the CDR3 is TGTGCCAGCAGTGACAGGGGATGGGCAACTAATGAAAAACTGTTTTTT.

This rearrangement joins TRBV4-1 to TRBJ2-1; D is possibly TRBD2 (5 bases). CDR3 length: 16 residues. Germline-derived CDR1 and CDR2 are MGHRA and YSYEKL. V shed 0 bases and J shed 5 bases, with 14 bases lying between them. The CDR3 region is CASSQDLAREDNEQFF. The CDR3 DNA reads TGCGCCAGCAGCCAAGATCTGGCACGGGAAGACAATGAGCAGTTCTTC.

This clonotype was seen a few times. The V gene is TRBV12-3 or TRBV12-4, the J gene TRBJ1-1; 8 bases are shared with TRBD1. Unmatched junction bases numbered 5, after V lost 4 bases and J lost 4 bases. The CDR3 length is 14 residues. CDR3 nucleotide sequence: TGTGCCAGCAGTTCGCACACAGGGGGCACTGAAGCTTTCTTT. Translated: CASSSHTGGTEAFF.